Listed here are 4 T cell receptor beta chains from one sample, sequenced in a study of blood T cell repertoires in COVID-19. Repertoires were generated with immunoSEQ multiplex PCR, while TCRdb's copy carries only in-frame clones and drops some. The sample lists some 70,000 clones; approximately 73% were seen once. Sequences were obtained from peripheral blood. Receptors were obtained from a man in his 60s with COVID-19, enrolled during active disease.

The rearrangement uses TRBV19 and TRBJ1-4; possible D gene TRBD1, 5 bases. V gave up 8 bases and J gave up 2 bases, with 9 bases separating them. The CDR3 runs to 13 residues. Germline-derived CDR1 and CDR2 are LNHDA and SQIVND (reference sequence). Here the CDR3 DNA reads TGTGCCAGTCAACGGGGGACTAATGAAAAACTGTTTTTT. Translated, it gives CASQRGTNEKLFF.

This chain connects TRBV7-7 to TRBJ2-1; no clear D. Per germline, CDR1 SSHAT and CDR2 FNYEAQ (reference sequence). Trimming removed 1 base at V and 5 bases at J, with 6 bases between. The CDR3 has 13 amino acids. The chain's CDR3 is CASSLGVDNEQFF. CDR3 bases: TGTGCCAGCAGCTTAGGAGTGGACAATGAGCAGTTCTTC.

The rearrangement uses TRBV18 and TRBJ1-2, with D possibly being TRBD1 (5 bases). With 5 bases removed from V and 4 bases from J, the gap between germline ends came to 17 bases. The germline V gene has CDR1 KGHSH and CDR2 LQKENI. The CDR3 length is 15 residues. CDR3 residues: CASSFDRGFGYGYTF. The DNA for the CDR3 is TGTGCCAGCTCATTTGACAGAGGCTTTGGCTATGGCTACACCTTC.

On this clone: Other DNA variants within this sample encode the same CDR3. This rearrangement joins TRBV28 to TRBJ2-7, with 11 bases lining up with TRBD1. After removal of 3 bases from V and 2 bases from J, the junction contained 3 bases not matched to a gene. Germline lookup yields CDR1 MDHEN and CDR2 SYDVKM. The CDR3 is made up of 15 amino acids. The CDR3 coding sequence is TGTGCCAGCAGTTTGGGGGGACAGGGGGCCTACGAGCAGTACTTC. Encoded protein: CASSLGGQGAYEQYF.